This entry features one TCR beta chain sequence. No antigen is known for it. The data stem from a study of T cell responses to AZD1222 COVID-19 vaccine. Study-wide results and limits: Baseline seropositives among AZD1222 recipients totaled only six or seven. Females made up more of the donors, who were largely white British, and clonal diversity may have come out too low.

CDR3 length: 14 amino acids. V dropped 2 bases and J dropped 7 bases, with 13 bases sitting between them. CDR1 is SGDLS, CDR2 YYNGEE, per germline. The table came from immunoSEQ multiplex PCR; TCRdb's copy has only in-frame clones and leaves some out. The sample has about 270,000 clones; almost 95% are singletons. The receptor was derived from an adult who received the AZD1222 COVID-19 vaccine. V usage is TRBV9 and J usage is TRBJ2-1; no clear D gene. The sequences come from peripheral blood, collected 28 days after the second AZD1222 dose. CDR3 coding DNA: TGTGCCAGCAGCGTGCGTTATCCGGCTAATGAGCAGTTCTTC. Its translation: CASSVRYPANEQFF.